The 14 T cell receptor beta chains below were found in one sample sequenced in a study of blood T cell repertoires in COVID-19. Using immunoSEQ multiplex PCR, the repertoire was profiled, and TCRdb retains in-frame clones only, with some absent. The repertoire holds approximately 190,000 clones, with around 83% as singletons. Source material: PBMCs or T cells enriched from blood (not recorded which). The origin of the receptors is a woman in her 40s in a cohort exposed to, infected with or recovered from COVID-19 (not recorded which).

J is TRBJ1-6 and V is TRBV28, with 9 bases lining up with TRBD1. J lost 10 bases, V lost 2 bases, and 6 bases had no gene match. The CDR3 is made up of 15 amino acids. Looked up from germline, CDR1 is MDHEN and CDR2 is SYDVKM. The CDR3 DNA follows: TGTGCCAGCAGTTTACCCGGACAGGGGCGGTCACCCCTCCACTTT. Translation: CASSLPGQGRSPLHF.

The count of this clone is one. The chain joins TRBV4-3 to TRBJ1-2, with 9 bases aligning to TRBD1. The trim removed 0 bases at V and 4 bases at J, leaving 6 bases unmatched. The CDR3 sequence is 16 residues long. Per germline, CDR1 LGHNA and CDR2 YSLEER. The CDR3 loop reads CASSQEWTGVGYGYTF. The CDR3 DNA sequence: TGCGCCAGCAGCCAAGAGTGGACAGGGGTGGGCTATGGCTACACCTTC.

The chain joins TRBV7-2 to TRBJ2-5, with 13 bases identical to TRBD2. Looked up from germline, CDR1 is SGHTA and CDR2 is FQGNSA. The CDR3 has 17 amino acids. Trimming at V came to 7 bases and at J to 3 bases, leaving 11 bases not matched to a gene. This CDR3 is CASTLFPGTSGEETQYF. The CDR3 DNA follows: TGTGCCAGCACTCTTTTCCCCGGGACTAGCGGGGAAGAGACCCAGTACTTC.

The rearrangement joins TRBV5-1 to TRBJ1-2, with 12 bases lining up with TRBD1. With 0 bases clipped from V and 5 bases from J, the junction kept 5 bases outside the gene matches. The germline CDR1 and CDR2 sequences are SGHRS and YFSETQ. The CDR3 length is 16 residues. In DNA, the CDR3 is TGCGCCAGCAGCTTGGACGGGACAGGGGGCGCTTATGGCTACACCTTC. This translates into CASSLDGTGGAYGYTF.

V is TRBV10-3 and J is TRBJ2-7; 11 bases are shared with TRBD1. V lost 6 bases, J lost 4 bases, and 5 bases stayed unmatched. CDR1 ENHRY and CDR2 SYGVKD come from the germline V gene. This CDR3 is built from 14 residues. The CDR3 loop is CAISGQGAMYEQYF. CDR3 coding DNA: TGTGCCATCAGCGGACAGGGGGCTATGTACGAGCAGTACTTC.

V is TRBV6-2 or TRBV6-3 and J is TRBJ2-2, with TRBD2 identical over 7 bases. With 5 bases clipped from V and 6 bases from J, the junction kept 3 bases outside the gene matches. The CDR3 totals 13 residues. Germline V gene lookup returns CDR1 MNHEY and CDR2 SVGEGT. CDR3 nucleotide sequence: TGTGCCAGCAGTCTCAGCGGGGCCGGGGAGCTGTTTTTT. The encoded protein is CASSLSGAGELFF.

This chain links TRBV15 with TRBJ1-1, with D perhaps TRBD1 (5 bases). This CDR3 has 17 amino acids. Germline V CDR1 and CDR2: LNHNV, YYDKDF (reference sequence). Trimming took off 2 bases at V and 4 bases at J, with 20 bases between the two ends. The CDR3 loop is CATSRPPQRGRGTEAFF. The DNA of the CDR3 is TGTGCCACCAGCAGACCCCCCCAAAGGGGCCGCGGCACTGAAGCTTTCTTT. The complete variable domain, with remaining parts taken from reference TRBV15 and TRBJ1-1, reads DAMVIQNPRYQVTQFGKPVTLSCSQTLNHNVMYWYQQKSSQAPKLLFHYYDKDFNNEADTPDNFQSRRPNTSFCFLDIRSPGLGDTAMYLCATSRPPQRGRGTEAFFGQGTRLTVV.

The chain employs TRBV3-1 (or the pseudogene TRBV3-2) and TRBJ1-2, with 10 bases identical to TRBD1. The germline V gene has CDR1 LGHDT and CDR2 YNNKEL (reference sequence). This CDR3 is 13 amino acids long. V lost 5 bases and J lost 7; bases outside the gene matches: 4. CDR3 sequence (DNA): TGTGCCAGCAGCGGGACAGGGGACAGTGGCTACACCTTC. This codes for CASSGTGDSGYTF.

CDR3 in amino acids: CASSSNDRVAEAFF. The CDR3 bases are TGTGCCAGCAGTTCCAATGACAGGGTTGCTGAAGCTTTCTTT. The chain carries TRBV5-5 and TRBJ1-1; 7 bases fit TRBD1. Trimming removed 5 bases from V and 6 bases from J; junction bases left unmatched: 10. The CDR3 has 14 residues. Looked up from germline, CDR1 is SGHKS and CDR2 is YYEKEE (reference sequence).

This clone showed up just a few times. The rearrangement links TRBV7-2 to TRBJ2-2; 8 bases are a match to TRBD2. The CDR3 contains 16 residues. The germline CDR1 and CDR2 sequences are SGHTA and FQGNSA. The V segment lost 6 bases and the J segment 0 bases; nucleotides outside the gene matches: 6. DNA for the CDR3: TGTGCCAGCAGGGCAGATAGCGGGGCGAACACCGGGGAGCTGTTTTTT. Encoded protein: CASRADSGANTGELFF. Variable domain in full (rest from reference TRBV7-2 and TRBJ2-2): GAGVSQSPSNKVTEKGKDVELRCDPISGHTALYWYRQSLGQGLEFLIYFQGNSAPDKSGLPSDRFSAERTGGSVSTLTIQRTQQEDSAVYLCASRADSGANTGELFFGEGSRLTVL.

The rearrangement links TRBV7-9 to TRBJ2-5, with 12 nucleotides matching TRBD2. Germline trimming cut 3 bases from V and 9 bases from J; bases unmatched to any gene: 14. The CDR3 runs to 17 residues. CDR1 and CDR2 (germline): SEHNR, FQNEAQ (reference sequence). This chain's CDR3 is CASSFPFKTSGSEAQYF. CDR3 nucleotide sequence: TGTGCCAGCAGCTTCCCTTTTAAGACTAGCGGGAGCGAGGCCCAGTACTTC.

The chain uses TRBV11-3 and TRBJ2-1; D possibly corresponds to TRBD1 (6 bases). Germline CDR1 SGHNT, CDR2 YENEEA. V lost 5 bases and J 6 bases, leaving 23 bases between the germline ends. This CDR3 has 17 amino acids. CDR3 loop: CASSHRMAAEGGNEQFF. CDR3 bases: TGTGCCAGCAGCCATAGGATGGCAGCGGAAGGGGGCAATGAGCAGTTCTTC.

The CDR3 reads CASTRTSGRYEQYF. In DNA form, the CDR3 reads TGTGCCAGCACCAGGACTAGCGGGAGGTACGAGCAGTACTTC. The chain employs TRBV6-5 and TRBJ2-7; 14 positions agree with TRBD2. The CDR3 spans 14 residues. Trimming at V came to 7 bases and at J to 4 bases, leaving 3 bases not matched to a gene. Germline CDR1 reads MNHEY; CDR2 reads SVGAGI.

The V and J genes are TRBV27 and TRBJ1-1, with 7 bases matching TRBD1. V lost 7 bases to trimming and J lost 0 bases; unmatched junction nucleotides: 8. In germline, CDR1 is MNHEY, CDR2 SMNVEV (reference sequence). CDR3 length: 15 amino acids. CDR3 residues: CASNPTGLMNTEAFF. CDR3 sequence (DNA): TGTGCCAGCAACCCGACAGGGCTCATGAACACTGAAGCTTTCTTT.